This is a list of T cell receptor beta chains from one sample in a study of T cell changes during pregnancy in multiple sclerosis. TCRdb keeps only in-frame clones here, not all; method: immunoSEQ multiplex PCR. This sample yields some 57,000 clones, of which about 89% are seen a single time; about 0.8% belongs to the top ten. The specimen comprised CD4+ T cells from peripheral blood mononuclear cells, sampled in the first trimester of pregnancy. The receptors derive from a female donor with multiple sclerosis, enrolled in a pregnancy study. CDR3s include the opening cysteine and the closing phenylalanine or tryptophan. A D gene is named only where the DNA matches it firmly. Clone size is shown for a subset of rows, as once, few, many or a class of expanded clone.

NA	TRBV6-6	TRBJ1-1	NA	TGTGCCAGCACCAGGACAGCGAACACTGAAGCTTTCTTT	CASTRTANTEAFF
NA	TRBV27	TRBJ1-5	NA	TGTGCCAGCAGTCTGACAGGTTTTTATCAGCCCCAGCATTTT	CASSLTGFYQPQHF
NA	TRBV14	TRBJ1-4	NA	TGTGCCAGCAACCTTTCCCTTACACAAGCTAATGAAAAACTGTTTTTT	CASNLSLTQANEKLFF
NA	TRBV7-9	TRBJ2-5	NA	TGTGCCAGCAGCTTAGTCGGTGGGACCCAGTACTTC	CASSLVGGTQYF
NA	TRBV6-5	TRBJ1-6	NA	TGTGCCAGCAGTTACTCCCCAGGACTGAGTAATTCACCCCTCCACTTT	CASSYSPGLSNSPLHF
TRBD1	TRBV6-6	TRBJ1-6	NA	TGTGCCAGCATCCGATATACAGGGGGGAATTCACCCCTCCACTTT	CASIRYTGGNSPLHF
TRBD1	TRBV4-3	TRBJ2-7	NA	TGCGCCAGCAGCCAAGATCCCGACAGGGGGGGCAACGAGCAGTACTTC	CASSQDPDRGGNEQYF
NA	TRBV29-1	TRBJ2-2	NA	TGCAGCGGGGGGGGCAGGGGGCGTTCAAACACCGGGGAGCTGTTTTTT	CSGGGRGRSNTGELFF
TRBD2	TRBV5-1	TRBJ2-5	few	TGCGCCAGCAGCTTGGAAGTTAGCGGGGGTTGGGAGACCCAGTACTTC	CASSLEVSGGWETQYF
TRBD1	TRBV6-5	TRBJ1-6	NA	TGTGCCAGCAGTTTCAACAGGGGAAATTCACCCCTCCACTTT	CASSFNRGNSPLHF
NA	TRBV6-1	TRBJ1-3	NA	TGTGCCAGCAGTGACCTGACAGTCTCTGGAAACACCATATATTTT	CASSDLTVSGNTIYF
NA	TRBV30	TRBJ1-3	NA	TGTGCCTGGAGTGTCGGGAAGCGCGCTGGAAACACCATATATTTT	CAWSVGKRAGNTIYF
TRBD1	TRBV25-1	TRBJ2-7	NA	TGTGCCAGCAGTGTCACCGGGACAGGGTTGCGAGTGGGCCGGGAGCAGTACTTC	CASSVTGTGLRVGREQYF
NA	TRBV14	TRBJ1-5	NA	TGTGCCAGCAGCCAAGATCACAATCAGCCCCAGCATTTT	CASSQDHNQPQHF
TRBD1	TRBV13	TRBJ2-3	NA	TGTGCCAGCAGCTCGCGAACTCGACAGGGCGGAACTAGCACAGATACGCAGTATTTT	CASSSRTRQGGTSTDTQYF
TRBD2	TRBV7-2	TRBJ2-1	NA	TGTGCCAGCAGCGCTTGGGAGGGGAGGAAGTTCTTC	CASSAWEGRKFF
NA	TRBV7-2	TRBJ2-5	NA	TGTGCCAGCACCCGGGGGTACCAAGAGACCCAGTACTTC	CASTRGYQETQYF
NA	TRBV7-3	TRBJ1-1	NA	TGTGCCAGCAGCCCCGCGTGGGCCACTGAAGCTTTCTTT	CASSPAWATEAFF
TRBD1	TRBV18	TRBJ1-6	NA	TGTGCCAGCTCTGGGGACAGGGGATATAATTCACCCCTCCACTTT	CASSGDRGYNSPLHF
TRBD2	TRBV19	TRBJ2-3	NA	TGTGCCAGTAGTCCTCGACTAGCGGGGGGAATCAAGGCAGATACGCAGTATTTT	CASSPRLAGGIKADTQYF
NA	TRBV25-1	TRBJ1-3	few	TGTGCCAGCAGTGATACATTTGCAGGCGGAAACACCATATATTTT	CASSDTFAGGNTIYF
NA	TRBV7-2	TRBJ2-7	NA	TGTGCCAGCAGCTTAGCGCGGGCCGAGCAGTACTTC	CASSLARAEQYF
NA	TRBV7-2	TRBJ2-1	NA	TGTGCCAGCAGCTTAGGGGTAGCTGGCAGGGTCAATGAGCAGTTCTTC	CASSLGVAGRVNEQFF
TRBD2	TRBV7-6	TRBJ2-7	NA	TGTGCCAGCAGCCGTACCACTAGCGGGGTCAGCTCCTACGAGCAGTACTTC	CASSRTTSGVSSYEQYF
NA	TRBV7-9	TRBJ2-3	NA	TGTGCCATCCCCGGCCGGGGCACAGATACGCAGTATTTT	CAIPGRGTDTQYF
NA	TRBV6-1	TRBJ2-7	NA	TGTGCCAGCAGTGGGGAGATCTCCTACGAGCAGTACTTC	CASSGEISYEQYF
TRBD1	TRBV19	TRBJ1-1	NA	TGTGCCAGTAGTCCGACAGGGTATGACACTGAAGCTTTCTTT	CASSPTGYDTEAFF
NA	TRBV25-1	TRBJ2-1	NA	TGTGCCAGCAGTGCGCCCCCCAGGAGGGGCGGGGACAATGAGCAGTTCTTC	CASSAPPRRGGDNEQFF
TRBD1	TRBV10-3	TRBJ1-2	NA	TGTGCCATCAGTGAGACAGGGGGTGGCTACACCTTC	CAISETGGGYTF
NA	TRBV27	TRBJ1-1	NA	TGTGCCAGCAGGTCGTGGGGGGGATACACTGAAGCTTTCTTT	CASRSWGGYTEAFF
NA	TRBV7-2	TRBJ1-2	NA	TGTGCCAGCAGCCGAGGACTTTCTGGAGATGGCTACACCTTC	CASSRGLSGDGYTF
NA	TRBV2	TRBJ1-5	NA	TGTGCCAGCAGTGAAGAGCGTTATAGCAATCAGCCCCAGCATTTT	CASSEERYSNQPQHF
TRBD1	TRBV5-6	TRBJ2-7	NA	TGTGCCAGCAGCTTGGTCGGACAGGTGGGAGCCTACGAGCAGTACTTC	CASSLVGQVGAYEQYF
TRBD2	TRBV4-3	TRBJ2-2	NA	TGCGCCAGCAGCCACACCTTTCGGGGGGCGAACACCGGGGAGCTGTTTTTT	CASSHTFRGANTGELFF
NA	TRBV9	TRBJ1-1	NA	TGTGCCAGCAGCGTAGACGGGCCCAGGGGAGTCAGGTCTGAAGCTTTCTTT	CASSVDGPRGVRSEAFF
NA	TRBV10-3	TRBJ1-5	few	TGTGCCATCAGTGAGTCAGCGGGGGGACAACAGCCCCAGCATTTT	CAISESAGGQQPQHF
TRBD1	TRBV7-2	TRBJ1-2	NA	TGTGCCAGCAGCCCACGCCCCAGGGGGAACTATGGCTACACCTTC	CASSPRPRGNYGYTF
TRBD2	TRBV4-3	TRBJ2-1	NA	TGCGCCAGCAGCCAAGATAGGGTAGCGGGGGGGCGGAGCTCCTACAATGAGCAGTTCTTC	CASSQDRVAGGRSSYNEQFF
NA	TRBV2	TRBJ1-3	NA	TGTGCCAGCAGGGGGGGAGTCTCTGGAAACACCATATATTTT	CASRGGVSGNTIYF
NA	TRBV9	TRBJ2-5	NA	TGTGCCAGCAGTTTCGGGACTCGAGAGACCCAGTACTTC	CASSFGTRETQYF
NA	TRBV6-5	TRBJ2-3	NA	TGTGCCAGTTACCGGGGTGATACGCAGTATTTT	CASYRGDTQYF
NA	TRBV7-3	TRBJ2-1	once	TGTGCCAGCAGCGAGACTACCTACAATGAGCAGTTCTTC	CASSETTYNEQFF
NA	TRBV19	TRBJ1-5	NA	TGTGCCAGTACAGAGGACAGAGGGGGTGTGCCCCAGCATTTT	CASTEDRGGVPQHF
TRBD1	TRBV10-3	TRBJ1-2	NA	TGTGCCATCAGTGAGGGAGGGGGCGGCTACACCTTC	CAISEGGGGYTF
NA	TRBV6-6	TRBJ1-2	NA	TGTGCCAGCAGTTCGGGATTCTATGGCTACACCTTC	CASSSGFYGYTF
TRBD1	TRBV18	TRBJ2-3	NA	TGTGCCAGCTCACCTCAGGGGGTGGGAGATACGCAGTATTTT	CASSPQGVGDTQYF
NA	TRBV15	TRBJ1-2	NA	TGTGCCACCAGCAGAGATGCGGGGTTTGATGGCTACACCTTC	CATSRDAGFDGYTF
NA	TRBV29-1	TRBJ2-2	NA	TGCAGCGTTGAAGCAAACACCGGGGAGCTGTTTTTT	CSVEANTGELFF
TRBD1	TRBV9	TRBJ1-2	NA	TGTGCCAGCAGCAGACAGGGTTCGGCGTATGGCTACACCTTC	CASSRQGSAYGYTF